This record covers a single T cell receptor (beta chain). By how much of the sample it makes up, this clonotype is medium-sized (0.01 to 0.1%). Its antigen is currently not known. There are no base qualities to consult, and no much larger clone falls within one base. cDNA was synthesized by template-switch 5'RACE using a primer carrying a 10-nucleotide random unique molecular identifier by which each TCR transcript was tagged. Every sequencing run covered 15-18 subjects and yielded more than 160 million TCR-beta sequences. The RNeasy kit was used for extraction of total RNA. TCR-beta VDJ regions were amplified with primers for the TCR constant region and the 5'RACE anchor, using the KAPA Real-time Library Amplification kit. Sample indexes and Illumina adaptors were added in a first PCR, after which library yield was increased in a second PCR. After Ampure bead purification, the roughly 650 bp TCR product was size-selected on a 2% E-gel SizeSelection system. Before pooling, libraries had their quality checked on a Bioanalyzer, their concentration measured with Qubit, and their quantity determined with the Kapa Library Quantification kit. An Illumina HiSeq 2500 was used to sequence the libraries paired-end at 2 x 150 bp. To increase sequence diversity, roughly 24-31% phiX was spiked into each library pool. As for how the authors treated the data: The quality-filtered reads were processed with the UMI-based MiGEC pipeline, whose error correction step removed more than 80% of the raw TCR sequences. VDJ genes were aligned to IMGT germline references, and clonotypes were defined by unique CDR3 amino acid sequence plus V-J genes. Clonal expansion, Shannon diversity, and CDR3 relatedness (CalcPairwiseDistances, ClusterSamples) were evaluated with VDJtools, and phylogenetic trees were built with CLCbio workbench. A clone was classed as expanded if it had 8 or more unique UMIs, a cutoff based on coefficient-of-variation modelling across technical triplicates. Using fastp trimming at Q25 and MiXCR clonotype assembly, TCRdb reanalyzed the public sequencing data and kept in-frame beta chains. Every distinct CDR3 protein forms one entry, paired with its most common genes and DNA. Here the V and J calls rest on TCRdb's processing, not on the authors' analysis. In this sample the table shows over 60,000 distinct CDR3 sequences, approximately 4.6% of which occur a single time. The ten largest clones represent roughly 2.2% of the sample.

The junction shows trimming of 4 bases on V and 1 base on J, and the gene matches do not reach 4 bases of it. The CDR3, from cysteine to phenylalanine, totals 16 residues. The DNA shown is the 48-base CDR3, in frame from base 1. Taken from the germline V gene (reference sequence), the CDR1 and CDR2 loops are SGHKS and YYEKEE. The data belong to a study of neurological immune-mediated disorders (dated by TCRdb to between 2018 and 2020). Study-wide context: Of the 35 or so multiple sclerosis patients, approximately 30 had relapsing-remitting MS and 3 had secondary progressive MS. Peripheral blood TCR-beta repertoires from patients with HTLV-I-associated myelopathy (HAM/TSP), patients with multiple sclerosis, and healthy controls were compared in the study using UMI-based sequencing. The roughly 99 TCR-beta libraries covered PBMC samples along with longitudinal samples, technical triplicates, and paired sorted CD4+ and CD8+ T-cell subsets. The cohort was made up of 68 subjects, consisting of roughly 14 HAM/TSP patients, 35 or so multiple sclerosis patients and around 20 healthy controls.

Libraries from unsorted PBMCs were made from 2 million PBMCs kept in RNAlater at -80 degrees C until RNA extraction. Multiple sclerosis patients were enrolled in a US clinical protocol evaluating disease progression by magnetic resonance imaging. Peripheral blood underwent Ficoll-Hypaque density gradient centrifugation to isolate PBMCs, which were then cryopreserved in liquid nitrogen. The investigation overall reported the following: In a phylogenetic analysis, the repertoires of 18 out of 34 MS patients fell into a single cluster of related CDR3 sequences, pointing to a possible signature at the repertoire level. The MS cluster was not associated with any clinical or MRI features, and the authors stated that larger cohorts are needed. Across subjects, expanded clones never shared an identical CDR3 amino acid sequence, which suggests that the TCR-beta repertoires in every group were private. The highest TCR clonal expansion was observed in HAM/TSP patients, whereas the lowest was observed in MS patients, even when compared with healthy controls.

The clonotype was recovered from a woman in her seventies with multiple sclerosis. Rearrangement joined TRBV5-5 to TRBJ1-5; TRBD1 matches 11 bases in the middle. The sequenced sample was PBMCs. The nucleotide sequence is given as TGTGCCAGCAGCAAGGACAGGGGGCTAAGCAATCAGCCCCAGCATTTT. This gives the protein CASSKDRGLSNQPQHF.